These 2 T cell receptor beta chains share one sample of origin, sequenced in a study of blood T cell repertoires in COVID-19 (dated by TCRdb to 2020 to 2021). Libraries came from the immunoSEQ multiplex PCR assay. TCRdb re-hosts the immuneACCESS table, in-frame sequences only. Its copies lack some clones; in the studies checked, an unresolved V gene accounts for under half of them, and the cause for the rest is not known. Across this sample there are 300,000 or so clones, with roughly 87% seen only once. Of the sample, more than 0.9% is held by the ten largest clones. What was sequenced was PBMCs or T cells enriched from blood (not recorded which). The receptor source for this set is a woman aged 25 to 45 who had recovered from COVID-19.

V is TRBV2 and J is TRBJ2-2; no firm D call. The V end lost 7 bases, the J end lost 0 bases, and 15 bases lay between the germline ends. Germline V gene data show CDR1 as SNHLY and CDR2 as FYNNEI. The CDR3 spans 16 residues. CDR3 coding DNA: TGTGCCAGCAATAGGCGCACAACTACGAACACCGGGGAGCTGTTTTTT. Amino acid sequence: CASNRRTTTNTGELFF.

The gene calls are TRBV7-9 and TRBJ1-6, with 7 positions matching TRBD1. The CDR3 runs to 16 residues. V dropped 5 bases and J dropped 8; count of bases not matched to a gene: 12. Germline V gene sequence: CDR1 SEHNR, CDR2 FQNEAQ (reference sequence). As DNA, the CDR3 is TGTGCCAGCAGCCCTCTGACAGGGCACCCCGATTCACCCCTCCACTTT. This sequence encodes CASSPLTGHPDSPLHF.